The entry below gives a single T cell receptor beta chain sequence along with its context. This specimen comes from a study of blood T cell repertoires in COVID-19. Profiling relied on immunoSEQ multiplex PCR, and the TCRdb table lists in-frame clones only, not all of them. The top ten hold about 8.5% of the sample, which has about 300,000 clones, approximately 88% seen once. This CDR3 is 15 amino acids long. Germline V gene lookup returns CDR1 LGHDT and CDR2 YNNKEL (reference sequence). V trimming: 1 base; J trimming: 4 bases; junction bases outside the gene matches: 4. The gene calls are TRBV3-1 (or the pseudogene TRBV3-2) and TRBJ2-1, with 7 bases that match TRBD1. The source material was peripheral blood. This TCR derives from a man aged 18 to 29 with active or convalescent COVID-19. The CDR3 DNA is TGTGCCAGCAGCCAAGGCTCAGGGGGATACAATGAGCAGTTCTTC. This sequence encodes CASSQGSGGYNEQFF.